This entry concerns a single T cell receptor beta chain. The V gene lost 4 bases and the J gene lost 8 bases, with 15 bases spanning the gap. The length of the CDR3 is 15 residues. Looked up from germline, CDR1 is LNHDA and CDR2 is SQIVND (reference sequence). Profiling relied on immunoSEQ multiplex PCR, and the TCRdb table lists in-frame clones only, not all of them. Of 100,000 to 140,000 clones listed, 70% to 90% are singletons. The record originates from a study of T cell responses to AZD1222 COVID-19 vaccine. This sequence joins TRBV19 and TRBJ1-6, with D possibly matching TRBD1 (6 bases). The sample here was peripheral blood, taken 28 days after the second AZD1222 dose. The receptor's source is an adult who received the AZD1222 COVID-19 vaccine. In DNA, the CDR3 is TGTGCCAGTAGTAACTCCCGGGACATTCATTCACCCCTCCACTTT. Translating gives CASSNSRDIHSPLHF.